These T cell receptor beta chains were read from a single sample in a study of cytomegalovirus exposure and HLA in healthy donors. The assay was immunoSEQ multiplex PCR, and TCRdb's table has in-frame clones only and misses some. In the table there are about 160,000 clones, about 80% of which are singletons. The sample consisted of PBMCs. Source of these receptors: a man between 25 and 39 years old in good health and CMV-seropositive. CDR3s include the opening cysteine and the closing phenylalanine or tryptophan. The order of the fields is D gene, clone size, J gene, V gene, CDR3 DNA, CDR3 protein. D genes are given only for firm matches. Some rows have no size entry. The others give once, few or many, or a class for an expanded clone.

NA NA TRBJ2-3 TRBV4-3 TGCGCCAGCAGCGGAGCGGGTGGGACAGATACGCAGTATTTT CASSGAGGTDTQYF
TRBD1 NA TRBJ2-7 TRBV11-2 TGTGCCAGCAAGGGACAGGGCTACGAGCAGTACTTC CASKGQGYEQYF
TRBD2 NA TRBJ2-1 TRBV5-4 TGTGCCAGCAGTCCGGCGGGACTAGCGGGGGGCAATGAGCAGTTCTTC CASSPAGLAGGNEQFF
NA NA TRBJ1-1 TRBV11-3 TGTGCCAGCAGCCAGCGGAAGGTTATCTTGTCCACTGAAGCTTTCTTT CASSQRKVILSTEAFF
TRBD1 NA TRBJ1-4 TRBV13 TGTGCCAGCAGCGGTGGGACAGGGGCAACTAATGAAAAACTGTTTTTT CASSGGTGATNEKLFF
TRBD2 few TRBJ2-7 TRBV13 TGTGCCAGCAGCTTAGGCTCCCTTACTAGCGGGAGCTACGAGCAGTACTTC CASSLGSLTSGSYEQYF
TRBD1 NA TRBJ2-3 TRBV15 TGTGCCACCAGCCTAAGTACGGGGACAGCCTTCCACAGACAGGTCGCAGATACGCAGTATTTT CATSLSTGTAFHRQVADTQYF
TRBD2 NA TRBJ2-4 TRBV7-2 TGTGCCAGCAGCTTAGTGGCTAGCGGGGGGGCCTCCATTCAGTACTTC CASSLVASGGASIQYF
NA NA TRBJ2-7 TRBV27 TGTGCCAGCAGTCCACTCCTAGATTCCTACGAGCAGTACTTC CASSPLLDSYEQYF
NA few TRBJ1-4 TRBV21-1 TGTGCCAGCAGCACCCGGACAGGTTGGAGAGAAAAACTGTTTTTT CASSTRTGWREKLFF
NA few TRBJ2-7 TRBV5-1 TGCGCCAGCAGCTTGAGTTGGACAGACCCGAGCTCCTACGAGCAGTACTTC CASSLSWTDPSSYEQYF
TRBD1 NA TRBJ2-2 TRBV10-1 TGCGCCAGCAGTCCTGGACAGGGTGACACCGGGGAGCTGTTTTTT CASSPGQGDTGELFF
TRBD1 NA TRBJ2-3 TRBV5-6 TGTGCCAGCAGCTGGGACAGCGATAGCACAGATACGCAGTATTTT CASSWDSDSTDTQYF
TRBD2 NA TRBJ2-3 TRBV4-1 TGCGCCAGCAGCCAAGGAGCCGGGACTAGCGGCACAGATACGCAGTATTTT CASSQGAGTSGTDTQYF
TRBD1 NA TRBJ2-7 TRBV7-2 TGTGCCAGCAGCCTGACAGGGACCGACGAGCAGTACTTC CASSLTGTDEQYF
NA NA TRBJ2-7 TRBV28 TGTGCCAGCAGACGTGACAGAAGCTCCTACGAGCAGTACTTC CASRRDRSSYEQYF
NA NA TRBJ1-6 TRBV13 TGTGCCAGCAGCTTAGGCATGGGGACGGGGGAATCACCCCTCCACTTT CASSLGMGTGESPLHF
TRBD1 NA TRBJ1-5 TRBV6-5 TGTGCCAGCAGTTACTCGGGACAGGGGATCCAGCCCCAGCATTTT CASSYSGQGIQPQHF
NA NA TRBJ2-5 TRBV7-9 TGTGCCAGCAGCTTTCTCAGTCAAGAGACCCAGTACTTC CASSFLSQETQYF
TRBD1 NA TRBJ2-7 TRBV5-1 TGCGCCAGCAGCACTGCCGGGACAGCCTACGAGCAGTACTTC CASSTAGTAYEQYF
NA NA TRBJ1-5 TRBV6-5 TGTGCCAGCAGTTCAGAACAGGGCCGCAATCAGCCCCAGCATTTT CASSSEQGRNQPQHF
TRBD1 NA TRBJ2-5 TRBV7-9 TGTGCCAGCAGCGCGGACAGGAGACAAGAGACCCAGTACTTC CASSADRRQETQYF
NA few TRBJ1-1 TRBV5-1 TGCGCCAGCAGCTTGGGAGGGCTGAACACTGAAGCTTTCTTT CASSLGGLNTEAFF
NA NA TRBJ1-1 TRBV4-3 TGCGCCAGCAGCCAAGATCTTTGGGGGGACACTGAAGCTTTCTTT CASSQDLWGDTEAFF
NA few TRBJ1-6 TRBV21-1 TGTGCCAGCAGCAAAGCGGGAGCGAATTCACCCCTCCACTTT CASSKAGANSPLHF
TRBD1 NA TRBJ2-7 TRBV6-5 TGTGCCAGCAGTTACTCCCGGACAGGGGGGGTAAATGAGCAGTACTTC CASSYSRTGGVNEQYF
TRBD1 NA TRBJ2-2 TRBV5-1 TGCGCCAGCAGCACTGCCGGGACAGGGGGTACCGGGGAGCTGTTTTTT CASSTAGTGGTGELFF